The clone carrying this T cell receptor (beta chain) was seen a few times. Its antigen is currently unknown. These data come from a study of CD8 T cells in ankylosing spondylitis. A single record per CDR3 protein comes from TCRdb applying MiXCR to the 5' RACE reads. This repertoire shows 300,000 to 350,000 distinct CDR3 sequences, about 20% found once; its top ten account for roughly 3.6%. CDR3 length: 15 amino acids. Looked up from germline, CDR1 is KGHSH and CDR2 is LQKENI. V was clipped by 3 bases and J by 5 bases, with 16 bases between them. Points from the study as a whole: Within matched ankylosing spondylitis synovial fluid, disease-linked clones were reportedly significantly enriched.

The specimen was blood, either unsorted or a sorted T cell fraction (not recorded which). The gene calls are TRBV18 and TRBJ1-1, with a tentative D call TRBD1 (5 bases). The sequence was collected from a female donor with ankylosing spondylitis or in good health (not recorded which). The CDR3 bases are TGTGCCAGCTCACCCGGGAGCAGGGAGGGTACTGAAGCTTTCTTT. Translating it yields CASSPGSREGTEAFF.